This T cell receptor (beta chain) was sequenced during a study of blood T cells in healthy people across ages (dated by TCRdb to 2013 to 2016). Background on the whole study: In model experiments, template switching captured about one uniquely barcoded TCR beta cDNA molecule for every two T cells. To track age-related changes in TCR beta repertoire diversity, the study relied on deep sequencing normalized with unique cDNA molecular identifiers. Donors were grouped into four age groups: young (average 16 years), middle-aged (around 39), aged (approximately 67) and long-lived (about 82). To avoid experimental bias, donors of different ages were spread randomly across the sequencing lanes. For two donors (one aged 18 to 30 and one aged 80 or older), the study analyzed two additional independent replicas of 1 million unique cDNA reads from the same blood draw.

Inclusive of the bounding cysteine and phenylalanine, the CDR3 is 14 residues long. The only DNA kept is the CDR3, 42 bases in frame from the first base. Unmatched junction bases come to 9, with V trimmed by 6 bases and J by 5 bases. Sequences MGHDK (CDR1) and SYGVNS (CDR2) are obtained from the germline V gene. The donors were 40 or so Caucasian individuals from Russia, aged roughly 6 to 90 years, who were systemically healthy. Approximately 9.7 milliliters of peripheral blood were drawn from each donor into EDTA-treated Vacutainer tubes. Ficoll-Paque density-gradient centrifugation was used to isolate PBMCs, with at least 6.5 million obtained per sample. Total RNA was extracted from PBMCs with Trizol reagent, with at least 6 micrograms obtained per sample. For every donor, flow cytometry on a PBMC aliquot measured the percentage of naive CD45RAhigh/CD27high T cells. The library was produced with 5' RACE. Instrument on record: Illumina HiSeq 2500. A second PCR of roughly 7 to 11 cycles was performed with a sample-barcoded 5' primer and a J-beta primer mix. A unique molecular identifier was introduced onto each TCR beta cDNA molecule by a template-switch 5' adaptor carrying 12 random nucleotides. At least 3 million CDR3-containing paired-end reads were obtained from each sample. All of the RNA was converted into first-strand cDNA using the Mint cDNA synthesis kit, with a TRBC-specific oligonucleotide serving as the primer. Following uracil-DNA glycosylase treatment, all cDNA underwent a first 18-cycle PCR with the universal primers M1SS and BC2_uni_R. In the paper's pipeline: Each sample was normalized by randomly selecting 1 million high-quality reads, each carrying a distinct molecular identifier. Reads with shared molecular identifiers were discarded instead of being binned into consensus sequences. MiTCR, run with a Q25 quality threshold and the strictest error-elimination algorithm, handled CDR3 identification, clonotype clustering and error correction. Lower-bound total TCR beta diversity was estimated with a nonparametric unseen species model using Euler transformation. The public reads were quality trimmed at Q25 with fastp and then assembled into clones with MiXCR by TCRdb, keeping productive beta chains. Identical CDR3 proteins give one entry, which carries the most common genes and DNA. These V and J calls are TCRdb output, not the study's own analysis. Counted in this sample were 1.5 million to 2 million distinct CDR3 sequences; about 31% of them appeared once. The top ten constitute 11% of the sample.

What the study reported, not specific to this receptor: Estimates of total diversity based on one million sequenced T cells were regarded as lower bounds and as underestimates. As age increased, observed TCR beta diversity per million T cells dropped in a roughly linear way, and a significant reduction was already evident by age 40. Because the CMV infection status of the donors was unknown, age-related changes in expanded clonotypes may potentially have been confounded. Bulk unsorted PBMC profiling prevented conclusive comparison of naive and antigen-experienced compartments. A strong correlation was found between observed TCR beta diversity and the percentage of naive T cells measured by flow cytometry. The long-lived group showed more naive CD4+ T cells, fewer expanded clones and increased TCR diversity than the aged group, suggesting age selection.

This clonotype was detected only a few times. No cognate antigen has been identified for it. Base quality data are lacking; no much larger clone is found one base away. The receptor comes from a woman aged 25 to 39 in good health. Sequencing used blood. The sequence is built from TRBV25-1 and TRBJ2-5, and 7 junction bases match TRBD2. The sequenced DNA: TGTGCCAGCAGCGTGGCGGGAGTCTGGGAGACCCAGTACTTC. Its protein is CASSVAGVWETQYF.